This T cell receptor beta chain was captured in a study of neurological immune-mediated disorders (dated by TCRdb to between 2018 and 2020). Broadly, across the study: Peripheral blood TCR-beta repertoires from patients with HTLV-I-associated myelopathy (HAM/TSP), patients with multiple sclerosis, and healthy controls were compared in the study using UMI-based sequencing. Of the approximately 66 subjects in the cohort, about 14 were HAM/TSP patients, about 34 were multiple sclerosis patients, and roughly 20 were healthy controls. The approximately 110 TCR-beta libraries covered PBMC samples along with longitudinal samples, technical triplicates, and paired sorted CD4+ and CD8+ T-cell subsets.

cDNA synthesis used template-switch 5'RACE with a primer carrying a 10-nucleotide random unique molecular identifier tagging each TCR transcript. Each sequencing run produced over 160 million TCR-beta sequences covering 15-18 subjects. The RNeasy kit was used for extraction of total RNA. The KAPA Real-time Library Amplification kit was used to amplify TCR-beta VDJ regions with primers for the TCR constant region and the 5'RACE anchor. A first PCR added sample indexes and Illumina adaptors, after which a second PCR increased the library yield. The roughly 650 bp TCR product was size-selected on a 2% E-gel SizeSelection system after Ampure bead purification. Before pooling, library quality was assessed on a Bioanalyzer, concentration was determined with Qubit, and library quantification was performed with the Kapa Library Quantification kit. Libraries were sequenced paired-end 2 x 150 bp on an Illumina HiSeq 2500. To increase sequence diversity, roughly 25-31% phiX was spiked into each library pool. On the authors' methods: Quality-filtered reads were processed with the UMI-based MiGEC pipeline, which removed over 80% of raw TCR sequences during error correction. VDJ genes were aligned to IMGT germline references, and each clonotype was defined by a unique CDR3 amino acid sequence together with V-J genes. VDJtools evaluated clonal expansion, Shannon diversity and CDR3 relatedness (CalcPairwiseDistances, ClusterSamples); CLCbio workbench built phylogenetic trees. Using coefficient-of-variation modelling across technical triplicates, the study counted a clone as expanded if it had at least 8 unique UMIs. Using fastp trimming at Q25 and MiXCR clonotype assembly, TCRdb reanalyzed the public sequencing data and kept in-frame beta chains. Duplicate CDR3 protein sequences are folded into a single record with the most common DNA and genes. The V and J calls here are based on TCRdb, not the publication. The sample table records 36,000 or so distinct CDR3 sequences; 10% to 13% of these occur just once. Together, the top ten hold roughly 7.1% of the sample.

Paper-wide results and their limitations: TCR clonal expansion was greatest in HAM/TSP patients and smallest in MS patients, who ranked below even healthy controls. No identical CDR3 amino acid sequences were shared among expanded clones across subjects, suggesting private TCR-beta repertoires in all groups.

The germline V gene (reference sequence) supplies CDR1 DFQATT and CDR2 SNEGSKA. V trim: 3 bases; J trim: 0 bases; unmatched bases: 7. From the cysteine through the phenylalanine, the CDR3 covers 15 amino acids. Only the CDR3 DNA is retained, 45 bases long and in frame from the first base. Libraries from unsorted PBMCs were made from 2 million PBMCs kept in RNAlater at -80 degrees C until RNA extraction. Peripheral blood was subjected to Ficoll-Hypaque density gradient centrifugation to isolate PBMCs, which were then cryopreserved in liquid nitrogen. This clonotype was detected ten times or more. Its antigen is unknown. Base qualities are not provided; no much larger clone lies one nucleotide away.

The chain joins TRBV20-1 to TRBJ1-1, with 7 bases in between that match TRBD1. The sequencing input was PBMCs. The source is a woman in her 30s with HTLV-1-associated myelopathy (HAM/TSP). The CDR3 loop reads CSARRDRILNTEAFF. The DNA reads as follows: TGCAGTGCTAGGAGGGACAGAATATTGAACACTGAAGCTTTCTTT.